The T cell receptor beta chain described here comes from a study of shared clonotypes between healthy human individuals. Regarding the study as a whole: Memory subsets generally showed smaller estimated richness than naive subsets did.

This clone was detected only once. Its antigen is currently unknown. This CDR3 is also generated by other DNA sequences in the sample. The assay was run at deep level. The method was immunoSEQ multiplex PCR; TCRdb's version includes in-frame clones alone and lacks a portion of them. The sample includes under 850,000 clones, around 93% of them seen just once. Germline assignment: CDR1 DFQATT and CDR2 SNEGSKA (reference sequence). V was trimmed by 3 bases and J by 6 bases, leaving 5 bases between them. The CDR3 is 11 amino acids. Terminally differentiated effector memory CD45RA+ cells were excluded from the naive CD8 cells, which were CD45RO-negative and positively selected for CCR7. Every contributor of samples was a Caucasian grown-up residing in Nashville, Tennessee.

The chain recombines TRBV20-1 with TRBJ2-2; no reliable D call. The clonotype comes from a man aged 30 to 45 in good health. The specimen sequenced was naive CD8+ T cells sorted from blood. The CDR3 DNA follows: TGCAGTGCTAGTGCGTCCGGGGAGCTGTTTTTT. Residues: CSASASGELFF.